Described below is a single T cell receptor (beta chain) sequence and its context. The antigen is unknown. Profiling relied on immunoSEQ multiplex PCR, and the TCRdb table lists in-frame clones only, not all of them. This sample carries approximately 43,000 clones, more than 80% of them seen once, and the ten largest clones take about 1.6%. The CDR3 has 14 residues. The ends lost 8 bases at V and 1 base at J; junction bases unmatched: 4. The germline V gene has CDR1 MDHEN and CDR2 SYDVKM. Described time point: week 35, safety follow-up. The investigators gave 300 ug of mutant IDH1 20-mer peptide in each vaccine dose, together with topical imiquimod. This sample stems from a study of a mutant IDH1 vaccine in newly diagnosed glioma. Overall study context: The treated population exhibited a male proportion of roughly 62%, a female proportion of around 38%, and a mean age of about 39 years. Standard pretreatment was either radiotherapy, temozolomide, or, for most, radiochemotherapy with temozolomide.

The J gene is TRBJ1-4, the V gene TRBV28; TRBD1 aligns across 7 bases. Material: PBMCs, obtained from a glioma patient whose treatment included an IDH1 peptide vaccine. This sequence originates from a man aged 40-49 years with glioma. The CDR3 spells CASGYRGTNEKLFF. CDR3 bases: TGTGCCAGCGGGTACAGGGGAACTAATGAAAAACTGTTTTTT.